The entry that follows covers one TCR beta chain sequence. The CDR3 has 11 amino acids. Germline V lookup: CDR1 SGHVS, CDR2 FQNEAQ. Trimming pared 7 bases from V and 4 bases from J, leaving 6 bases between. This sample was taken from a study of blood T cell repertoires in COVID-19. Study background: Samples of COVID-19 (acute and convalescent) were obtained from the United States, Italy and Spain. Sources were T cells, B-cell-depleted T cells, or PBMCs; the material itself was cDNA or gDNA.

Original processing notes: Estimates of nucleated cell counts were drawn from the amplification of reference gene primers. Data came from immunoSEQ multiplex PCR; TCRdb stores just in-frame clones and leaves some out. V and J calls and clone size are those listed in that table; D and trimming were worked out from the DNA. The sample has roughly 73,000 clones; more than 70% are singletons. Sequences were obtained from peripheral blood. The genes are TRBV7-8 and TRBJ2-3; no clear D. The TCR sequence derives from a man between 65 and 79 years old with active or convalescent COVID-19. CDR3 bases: TGTGCCAGCACCCCCGCAGATACGCAGTATTTT. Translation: CASTPADTQYF.